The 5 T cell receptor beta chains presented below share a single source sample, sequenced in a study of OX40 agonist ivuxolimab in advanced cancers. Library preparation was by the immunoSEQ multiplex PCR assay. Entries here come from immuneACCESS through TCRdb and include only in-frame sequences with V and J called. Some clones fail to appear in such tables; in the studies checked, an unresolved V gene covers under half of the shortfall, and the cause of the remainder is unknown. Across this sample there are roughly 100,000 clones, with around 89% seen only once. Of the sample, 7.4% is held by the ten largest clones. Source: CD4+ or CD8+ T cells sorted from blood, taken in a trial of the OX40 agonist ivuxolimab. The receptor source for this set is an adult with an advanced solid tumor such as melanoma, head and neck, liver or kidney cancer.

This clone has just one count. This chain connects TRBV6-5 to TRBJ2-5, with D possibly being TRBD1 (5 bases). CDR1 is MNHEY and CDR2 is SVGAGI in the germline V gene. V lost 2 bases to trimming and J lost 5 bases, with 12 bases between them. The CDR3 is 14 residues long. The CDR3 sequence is CASSYLSGRETQYF. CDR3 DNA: TGTGCCAGCAGTTACCTGTCAGGGCGGGAGACCCAGTACTTC.

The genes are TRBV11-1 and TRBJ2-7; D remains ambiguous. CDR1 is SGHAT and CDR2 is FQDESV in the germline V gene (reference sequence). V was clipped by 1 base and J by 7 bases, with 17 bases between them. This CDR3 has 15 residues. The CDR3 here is CASSLGGLYDEEQYF. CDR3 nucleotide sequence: TGTGCCAGCAGCTTAGGGGGTTTATACGACGAAGAGCAGTACTTC.

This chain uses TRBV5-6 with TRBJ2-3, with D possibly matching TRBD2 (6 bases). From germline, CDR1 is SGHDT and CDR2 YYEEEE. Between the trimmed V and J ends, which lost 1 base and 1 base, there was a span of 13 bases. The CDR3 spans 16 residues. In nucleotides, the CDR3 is TGTGCCAGCAGCTTGTCGTCGCTAGCGCGCACAGATACGCAGTATTTT. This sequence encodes CASSLSSLARTDTQYF.

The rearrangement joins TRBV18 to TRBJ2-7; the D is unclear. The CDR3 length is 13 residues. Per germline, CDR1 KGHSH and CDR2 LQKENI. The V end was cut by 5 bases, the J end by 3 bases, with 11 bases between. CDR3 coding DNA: TGTGCCAGCTCAAAAGAATCAGTCTACGAGCAGTACTTC. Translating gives CASSKESVYEQYF.

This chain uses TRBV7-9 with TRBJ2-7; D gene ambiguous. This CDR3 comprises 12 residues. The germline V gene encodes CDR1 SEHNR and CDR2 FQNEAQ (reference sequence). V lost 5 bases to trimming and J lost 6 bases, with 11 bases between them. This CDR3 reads CASSPIVAEQYF. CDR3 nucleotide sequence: TGTGCCAGCAGCCCCATAGTCGCCGAGCAGTACTTC.